One and the same sample provided the 5 T cell receptor delta chains below, sequenced in a study of fetal and pediatric gammadelta thymocytes. Elective pregnancy terminations at roughly 14 to 22 weeks estimated gestational age supplied the fetal thymuses. TCRdb re-analyzed the reads via CATT. The sample holds hundreds of delta-chain clones, less than 30% seen once. The sequencing sample was made of Vgamma9Vdelta2 gamma-delta T cells from the thymus. The subset: sorted CD3+gammadeltaTCR+Vgamma9+Vdelta2+ thymocytes. These receptors originate from a human fetus.

This clone qualifies as hyperexpanded. This sample includes further DNA sequences coding for the same CDR3. The J gene is TRDJ3, the V gene TRDV2; 8 bases are a match to TRDD3. The CDR3 is 17 residues long. V shed 0 bases, J shed 0 bases, and the junction held 0 bases outside the gene matches. Germline values: CDR1 GEAIGNYY, CDR2 EKD. CDR3 residues: CACDTGGYSWDTRQMFF. The CDR3 DNA is TGTGCCTGTGACACCGGGGGATACTCCTGGGACACCCGACAGATGTTTTTC.

Of note for this clone: Since a far larger clone is one base different, this is likely a read error. This CDR3 is also generated by other DNA sequences in the sample. Here the J gene is TRDJ2 and the V gene is not called; the table names TRDD3, a call not compared with the DNA. The CDR3 is 13 amino acids. The DNA of the CDR3 is TGTGCTGGGCAGCTGGGTGATACAGCACAACTCTTCTTT. This sequence encodes CAGQLGDTAQLFF.

As for this clone: A far more abundant clone sits one base away, making this likely a read error. The chain couples TRDV2 to TRDJ3, with 9 bases fitting TRDD3. The J gene was not available in TCRdb and was assigned here by matching the DNA to germline segments. Per the germline V gene, CDR1 is GEAIGNYY and CDR2 is EKD. The CDR3 consists of 19 residues. The CDR3 protein is CARDTGGYRSSWDTRQMFF. In nucleotides, the CDR3 is TGTGCCCGTGACACCGGGGGATACCGGAGCTCCTGGGACACCCGACAGATGTTTTTC.

Concerning this clone itself: It is likely a read error: a sequence one base away is far more abundant. This sequence joins TRDV2 and TRDJ3; D is ambiguous. The V and J ends lost 1 base and 0 bases respectively, with 6 bases between them. The length of the CDR3 is 16 residues. Germline-derived CDR1 and CDR2 are GEAIGNYY and EKD. CDR3 in amino acids: CACDTGNSWDTRQMFF. The CDR3 DNA sequence: TGTGCCTGTGACACGGGAAACTCCTGGGACACCCGACAGATGTTTTTC.

To note about this clone: A read error is likely here: a far larger clone is one base away. The J gene is TRDJ2, the V gene TRDV2, with D hard to call. TCRdb does not report a J gene; here it was assigned by matching the DNA to germline references. This CDR3 contains 11 residues. Trimming removed 2 bases at V and 6 bases at J, with 3 bases between. Germline loops: CDR1 GEAIGNYY, CDR2 EKD. CDR3 DNA: TGTGCCTGTGACAAGGCAGCACAACTCTTCTTT. It codes for CACDKAAQLFF.